Listed below are T cell receptor beta chains from one sample, sequenced in a study of control samples from healthy donors and cancer patients. Method: immunoSEQ multiplex PCR; TCRdb's copy keeps in-frame clones and lacks some. Of 150,000 or so clones in the sample, 80% to 90% were seen once. Sequencing was performed on blood. All receptors come from a man aged 25 to 40 in good health. Both conserved end residues are part of each CDR3.

CDR3 protein | CDR3 length | J gene | V gene
CASTVGPGEYEQYF | 14 | TRBJ2-7 | TRBV7-8
CASRKYAGELFF | 12 | TRBJ2-2 | TRBV12-3/TRBV12-4
CASSWVVGNEQFF | 13 | TRBJ2-1 | TRBV12-3/TRBV12-4
CSVSGGTGASNEQFF | 15 | TRBJ2-1 | TRBV29-1
CASSTSGTPNYGYTF | 15 | TRBJ1-2 | TRBV18
CASRTGMNTEAFF | 13 | TRBJ1-1 | TRBV6-5
CASSPAVAGVSNEQFF | 16 | TRBJ2-1 | TRBV5-1
CASSEPAGPQPQHF | 14 | TRBJ1-5 | TRBV6-1
CASSPSAGSNGYTF | 14 | TRBJ1-2 | TRBV7-9
CASSLEGGRTEAFF | 14 | TRBJ1-1 | TRBV5-1
CASSLESGLAGGVTGELFF | 19 | TRBJ2-2 | TRBV11-2
CSASTGGRQFF | 11 | TRBJ2-1 | TRBV20-1
CASSLSGQASEQYF | 14 | TRBJ2-7 | TRBV27
CASSLGTEKLFF | 12 | TRBJ1-4 | TRBV7-9